Sequencing of this TCR beta chain was carried out in a study of vaccination effects on CD4 cells after COVID-19. Study information: With the ViraFEST assay, the study expanded antigen-specific CD4+ T cells using viral peptide pools, then sequenced them.

Sequencing used immunoSEQ multiplex PCR; TCRdb keeps in-frame clones, though not all of them. There are about 38,000 clones in the sample; 82% occur only once, and roughly 3% lies in the top ten. Culture lasted about ten days before CD4+ T cell isolation. This clone was detected only a few times. Its antigen is currently unknown. Germline loops: CDR1 MNHEY, CDR2 SVGAGI. CDR3 length: 15 residues. V shed 0 bases and J shed 3 bases, with 9 bases lying between them. Regarding the study as a whole: The study found that only 1 of 255 vaccine-induced clones from healthy vaccinees cross-reacted with common cold coronaviruses. Convalescent patients in the study were few, and early post-infection timepoints were absent.

The source was CD4+ T cells from PBMCs cultured without peptide, collected before COVID-19 vaccination. This receptor was taken from a human donor who received a COVID-19 vaccine. The J gene is TRBJ1-5, the V gene TRBV6-5; D gene ambiguous. CDR3 sequence reads: CASSYSAVLNQPQHF. The CDR3 nucleotides read TGTGCCAGCAGTTACTCGGCAGTCCTCAATCAGCCCCAGCATTTT.